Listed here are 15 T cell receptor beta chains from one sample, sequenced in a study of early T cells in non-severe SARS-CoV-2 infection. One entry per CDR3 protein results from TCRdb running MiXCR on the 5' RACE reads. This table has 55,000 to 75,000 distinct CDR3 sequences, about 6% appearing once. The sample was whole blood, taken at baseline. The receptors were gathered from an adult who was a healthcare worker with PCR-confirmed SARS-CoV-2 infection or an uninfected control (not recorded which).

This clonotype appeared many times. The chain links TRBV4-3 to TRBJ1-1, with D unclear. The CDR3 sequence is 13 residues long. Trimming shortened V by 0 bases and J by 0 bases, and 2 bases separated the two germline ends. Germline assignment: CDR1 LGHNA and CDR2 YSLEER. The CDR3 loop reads CASSQDVNTEAFF. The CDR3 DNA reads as TGCGCCAGCAGCCAAGACGTGAACACTGAAGCTTTCTTT.

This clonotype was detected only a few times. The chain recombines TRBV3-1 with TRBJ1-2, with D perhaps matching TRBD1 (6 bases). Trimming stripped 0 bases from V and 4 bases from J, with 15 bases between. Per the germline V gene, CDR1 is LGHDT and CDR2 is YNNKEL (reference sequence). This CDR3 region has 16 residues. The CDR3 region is CASSQELGGRSYGYTF. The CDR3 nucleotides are TGTGCCAGCAGCCAAGAGTTGGGGGGCCGCAGCTATGGCTACACCTTC.

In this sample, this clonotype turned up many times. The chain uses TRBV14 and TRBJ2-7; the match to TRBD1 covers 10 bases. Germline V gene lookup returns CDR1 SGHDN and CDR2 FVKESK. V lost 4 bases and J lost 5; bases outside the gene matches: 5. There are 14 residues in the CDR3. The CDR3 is CASSLRDRGHEQYF. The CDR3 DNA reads TGTGCCAGCAGCCTACGGGACAGGGGCCACGAGCAGTACTTC.

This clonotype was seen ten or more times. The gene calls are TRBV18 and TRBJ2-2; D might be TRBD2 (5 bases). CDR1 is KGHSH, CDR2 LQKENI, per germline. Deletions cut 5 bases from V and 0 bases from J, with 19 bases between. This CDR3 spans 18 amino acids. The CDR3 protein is CASSYDWSSGPNTGELFF. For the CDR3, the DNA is TGTGCCAGCTCATATGATTGGTCCAGCGGACCGAACACCGGGGAGCTGTTTTTT. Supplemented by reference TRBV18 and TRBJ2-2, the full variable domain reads NAGVMQNPRHLVRRRGQEARLRCSPMKGHSHVYWYRQLPEEGLKFMVYLQKENIIDESGMPKERFSAEFPKEGPSILRIQQVVRGDSAAYFCASSYDWSSGPNTGELFFGEGSRLTVL.

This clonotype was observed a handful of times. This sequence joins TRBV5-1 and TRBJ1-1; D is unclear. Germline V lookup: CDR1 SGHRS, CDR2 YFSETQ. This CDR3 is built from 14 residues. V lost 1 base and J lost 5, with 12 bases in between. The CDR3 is CASSLYAASTEAFF. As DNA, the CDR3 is TGCGCCAGCAGCTTGTACGCCGCATCTACTGAAGCTTTCTTT.

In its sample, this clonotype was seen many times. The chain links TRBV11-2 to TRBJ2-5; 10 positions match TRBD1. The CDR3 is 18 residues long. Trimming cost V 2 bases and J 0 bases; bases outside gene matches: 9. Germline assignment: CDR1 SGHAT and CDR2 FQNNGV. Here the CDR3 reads CASSLHRDRGVYQETQYF. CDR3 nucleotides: TGTGCCAGCAGCTTACACCGGGACAGGGGAGTCTACCAAGAGACCCAGTACTTC.

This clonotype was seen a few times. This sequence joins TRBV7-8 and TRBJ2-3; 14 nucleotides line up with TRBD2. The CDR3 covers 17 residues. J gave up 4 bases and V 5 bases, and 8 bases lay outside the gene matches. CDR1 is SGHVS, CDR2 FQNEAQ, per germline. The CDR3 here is CASSKEGLAGAADTQYF. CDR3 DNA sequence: TGTGCCAGCAGCAAGGAGGGACTAGCGGGAGCGGCAGATACGCAGTATTTT.

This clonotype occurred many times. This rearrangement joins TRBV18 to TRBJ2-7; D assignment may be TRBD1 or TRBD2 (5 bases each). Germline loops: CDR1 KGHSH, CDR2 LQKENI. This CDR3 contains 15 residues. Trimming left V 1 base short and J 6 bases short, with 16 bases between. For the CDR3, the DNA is TGTGCCAGCTCACCACGAGCAGGGACCCTCTCCGAGCAGTACTTC. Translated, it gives CASSPRAGTLSEQYF.

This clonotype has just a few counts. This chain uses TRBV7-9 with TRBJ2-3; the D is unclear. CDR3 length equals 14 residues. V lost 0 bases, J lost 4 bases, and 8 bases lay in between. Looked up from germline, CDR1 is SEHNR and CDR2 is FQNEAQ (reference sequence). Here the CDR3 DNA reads TGTGCCAGCAGCTTAGCCAGCAGGCCAGATACGCAGTATTTT. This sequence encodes CASSLASRPDTQYF.

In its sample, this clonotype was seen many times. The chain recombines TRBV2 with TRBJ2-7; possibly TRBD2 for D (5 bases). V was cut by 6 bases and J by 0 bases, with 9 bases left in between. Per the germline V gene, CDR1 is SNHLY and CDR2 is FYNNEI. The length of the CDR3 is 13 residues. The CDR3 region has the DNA TGTGCCAGCAGGAGGGAAATCTCCTACGAGCAGTACTTC. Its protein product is CASRREISYEQYF. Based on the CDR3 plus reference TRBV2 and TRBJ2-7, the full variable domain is EPEVTQTPSHQVTQMGQEVILRCVPISNHLYFYWYRQILGQKVEFLVSFYNNEISEKSEIFDDQFSVERPDGSNFTLKIRSTKLEDSAMYFCASRREISYEQYFGPGTRLTVT.

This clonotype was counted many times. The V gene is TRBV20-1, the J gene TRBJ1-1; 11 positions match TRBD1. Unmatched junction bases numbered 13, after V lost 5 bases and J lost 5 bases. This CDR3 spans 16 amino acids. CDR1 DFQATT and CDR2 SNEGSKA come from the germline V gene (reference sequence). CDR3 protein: CSAGGQGARSGTEAFF. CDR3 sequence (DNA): TGCAGTGCTGGAGGACAGGGGGCCCGGTCGGGGACTGAAGCTTTCTTT.

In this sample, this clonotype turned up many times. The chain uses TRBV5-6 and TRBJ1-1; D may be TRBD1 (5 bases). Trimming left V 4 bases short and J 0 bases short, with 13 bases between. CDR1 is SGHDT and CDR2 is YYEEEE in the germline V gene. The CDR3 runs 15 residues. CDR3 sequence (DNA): TGTGCCAGCAGCGACAATGGGGGAATGAACACTGAAGCTTTCTTT. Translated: CASSDNGGMNTEAFF.

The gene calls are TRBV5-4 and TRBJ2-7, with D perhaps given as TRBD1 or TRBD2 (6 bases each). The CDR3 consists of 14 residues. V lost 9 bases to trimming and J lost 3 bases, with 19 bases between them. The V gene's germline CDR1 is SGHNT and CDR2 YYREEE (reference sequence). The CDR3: CATNIGGGNYEQYF. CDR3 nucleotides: TGTGCCACCAACATAGGGGGAGGCAACTACGAGCAGTACTTC.

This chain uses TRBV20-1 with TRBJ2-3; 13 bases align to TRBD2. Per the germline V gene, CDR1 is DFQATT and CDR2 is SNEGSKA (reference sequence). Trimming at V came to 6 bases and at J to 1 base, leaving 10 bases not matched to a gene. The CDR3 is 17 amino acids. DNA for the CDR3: TGCAGTGCCCAGAGGACTAGCGGGAGTTTGGGCACAGATACGCAGTATTTT. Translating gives CSAQRTSGSLGTDTQYF.

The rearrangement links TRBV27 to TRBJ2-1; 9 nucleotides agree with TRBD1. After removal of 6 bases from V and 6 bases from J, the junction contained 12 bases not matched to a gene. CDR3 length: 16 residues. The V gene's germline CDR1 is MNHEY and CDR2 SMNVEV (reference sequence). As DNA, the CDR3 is TGTGCCAGCAGCCTACTCCACAGGGGGCTGGGCAATGAGCAGTTCTTC. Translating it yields CASSLLHRGLGNEQFF.